Included here is one TCR beta chain sequence, with context. In the authors' methods: Nucleated cell number was recorded as an estimate derived from reference gene primer amplification. TCRdb's table, derived via immunoSEQ multiplex PCR, lists solely in-frame clones and lacks some. V and J calls and clone size come straight from that table; D and trimming were deduced from the DNA. This table has fewer than 300,000 clones, roughly 89% appearing once. From germline, CDR1 is SGDLS and CDR2 YYNGEE. This CDR3 has 16 amino acids. V was shortened by 4 bases and J by 11 bases, with 22 bases between the two germline ends. This entry belongs to a study of blood T cell repertoires in COVID-19. At the level of the study: The origin of the acute and convalescent COVID-19 samples was the United States, Italy and Spain. PBMCs, B-cell-depleted T cells, or T cells were the source of the cDNA or gDNA that made up the material.

This TCR derives from a man under 40 with acute or convalescent COVID-19. The chain couples TRBV9 to TRBJ1-6; weak D call: TRBD1 (5 bases). The sample consisted of peripheral blood. The CDR3 here is CASSRIDSNSIPPLHF. Here the CDR3 DNA reads TGTGCCAGCAGCCGAATCGACAGCAACTCGATTCCACCCCTCCACTTT. Variable domain in full (rest from reference TRBV9 and TRBJ1-6): DSGVTQTPKHLITATGQRVTLRCSPRSGDLSVYWYQQSLDQGLQFLIQYYNGEERAKGNILERFSAQQFPDLHSELNLSSLELGDSALYFCASSRIDSNSIPPLHFGNGTRLTVT.